The 23 T cell receptor beta chains below come from one sample, sequenced in a study of cytotoxic CD8 clonotypes in ibrutinib-treated CLL. TCRdb's table, derived via immunoSEQ multiplex PCR, lists solely in-frame clones and lacks some. Among over 120,000 clones, 79% were seen once, and the ten largest hold around 13%. The sequenced sample was PBMCs, obtained after 12 months of ibrutinib treatment. These receptors were collected from a human donor with chronic lymphocytic leukemia.

V gene TRBV19 combines with J gene TRBJ1-5; no clear D. V was shortened by 2 bases and J by 6 bases, with 8 bases between the two germline ends. The CDR3 has 13 amino acids. Germline loops: CDR1 LNHDA, CDR2 SQIVND (reference sequence). CDR3 residues: CASSIMAGQPQHF. In DNA form, the CDR3 reads TGTGCCAGTAGTATAATGGCGGGTCAGCCCCAGCATTTT.

The J gene is TRBJ1-2, the V gene TRBV5-6; no clear D gene. CDR1 and CDR2 (germline): SGHDT, YYEEEE. This CDR3 contains 15 residues. Deletions cut 5 bases from V and 4 bases from J, with 18 bases between. The CDR3 nucleotides read TGTGCCAGCAGTCTGACGGATATTCCCACCTATGGCTACACCTTC. Its translation: CASSLTDIPTYGYTF.

This clone was seen just once. The CDR3 loop is CAWSPGQSPYEQYF. In DNA form, the CDR3 reads TGTGCCTGGAGTCCGGGACAGAGCCCCTACGAGCAGTACTTC. The V call is TRBV30, the J call TRBJ2-7, with 7 bases matching TRBD1. V was pared by 2 bases and J by 2 bases, with 6 bases of the junction left unmatched. This CDR3 region has 14 residues. Germline CDR1 and CDR2: GTSNPN and SVGIG (reference sequence).

The chain recombines TRBV7-8 with TRBJ1-6; D call uncertain. Per germline, CDR1 SGHVS and CDR2 FQNEAQ. Trimming stripped 1 base from V and 3 bases from J, with 7 bases between. The CDR3 runs to 15 residues. The CDR3 coding sequence is TGTGCCAGCAGCTTAGAATTAGGCTATAATTCACCCCTCCACTTT. Translation gives CASSLELGYNSPLHF.

V is TRBV5-1 and J is TRBJ2-3, with D unresolved. Per the germline V gene, CDR1 is SGHRS and CDR2 is YFSETQ. The CDR3 has 14 amino acids. Trimming took off 4 bases at V and 1 base at J, with 10 bases between the two ends. The CDR3 DNA follows: TGCGCCAGCAGCCTACTTTCAGGCACAGATACGCAGTATTTT. As protein: CASSLLSGTDTQYF.

J is TRBJ2-2 and V is TRBV7-9; 10 bases are a match to TRBD1. The CDR3 extends over 15 amino acids. Unmatched junction bases numbered 4, after V lost 5 bases and J lost 4 bases. CDR1 and CDR2 from the germline V gene are SEHNR and FQNEAQ (reference sequence). This CDR3 is CASSKRTGGTGELFF. In nucleotides, the CDR3 is TGTGCCAGCAGCAAAAGGACAGGGGGCACCGGGGAGCTGTTTTTT.

V usage is TRBV5-8 and J usage is TRBJ2-3; 8 bases are shared with TRBD2. CDR1 SGHTS and CDR2 YDEGEE come from the germline V gene. CDR3 length: 16 amino acids. After removal of 0 bases from V and 2 bases from J, the junction contained 5 bases not matched to a gene. In DNA form, the CDR3 reads TGTGCCAGCAGCTTGGAAGCGGGAGATTCCACAGATACGCAGTATTTT. It encodes CASSLEAGDSTDTQYF.

V is TRBV5-6 and J is TRBJ2-3; TRBD2 aligns across 13 bases. V was pared by 6 bases and J by 4 bases, with 8 bases of the junction left unmatched. This CDR3 region has 16 residues. Looked up from germline, CDR1 is SGHDT and CDR2 is YYEEEE. Written as DNA, the CDR3 is TGTGCCAGCAAGATGGGACTAGCGGGAAGTCCAGATACGCAGTATTTT. Its protein product is CASKMGLAGSPDTQYF.

This sequence joins TRBV18 and TRBJ2-3; 7 positions agree with TRBD1. CDR1 is KGHSH, CDR2 LQKENI, per germline. J gave up 3 bases and V 5 bases, and 5 bases lay outside the gene matches. The CDR3 consists of 14 residues. CDR3 coding DNA: TGTGCCAGCTCAATCGGACAGGCGACAGATACGCAGTATTTT. Its translation: CASSIGQATDTQYF.

This rearrangement joins TRBV6-1 to TRBJ2-1; possible D gene TRBD1, 5 bases. Germline V gene sequence: CDR1 MNHNS, CDR2 SASEGT. The CDR3 contains 13 residues. V lost 4 bases to trimming and J lost 8 bases, with 12 bases between them. CDR3 in DNA: TGTGCCAGCAGTGGTCGGCAGGGTCATGAGCAGTTCTTC. This gives the protein CASSGRQGHEQFF.

With respect to this clone: One junction end disagrees with the germline gene, perhaps due to a read error. The gene calls are TRBV4-3 and TRBJ2-1; TRBD2 matches at 7 bases. Germline V lookup: CDR1 LGHNA, CDR2 YSLEER. The CDR3 is 17 residues long. The CDR3 nucleotides are TGCGCCAGCAGCAAAGAACTAGCGCCACTTTCCTACAATGAGCAGTTCTTC. Protein: CASSKELAPLSYNEQFF.

The chain joins TRBV28 to TRBJ1-2; D unclear. CDR3 length: 12 amino acids. V was trimmed by 7 bases and J by 2 bases, leaving 8 bases between them. The germline CDR1 and CDR2 sequences are MDHEN and SYDVKM. This chain's CDR3 is CASTTPNYGYTF. CDR3 DNA sequence: TGTGCCAGCACTACACCCAACTATGGCTACACCTTC.

The chain uses TRBV5-1 and TRBJ2-2; 8 bases map to TRBD1. Unmatched junction bases numbered 8, after V lost 4 bases and J lost 0 bases. This CDR3 contains 17 residues. The germline V gene has CDR1 SGHRS and CDR2 YFSETQ. CDR3 DNA sequence: TGCGCCAGCAGCCAAACAGGGGGAACTACGAACACCGGGGAGCTGTTTTTT. Translation gives CASSQTGGTTNTGELFF.

Remarks on this clone: At one end the junction does not follow the germline gene, possibly because of a read error. The V and J genes are TRBV9 and TRBJ2-1; 9 bases line up with TRBD2. Germline V CDR1 and CDR2: SGDLS, YYNGEE. The CDR3 is made up of 17 amino acids. CDR3 bases: TGTGCCAGCAGCGTAGAATTGTCTAGCGGGATAAGCAATGGGCAGTTCTTC. It is translated as CASSVELSSGISNGQFF.

This clone was seen more than once but under ten times. The chain carries TRBV6-1 and TRBJ1-5; no clear D. Germline CDR1 MNHNS, CDR2 SASEGT. V was trimmed by 8 bases and J by 2 bases, leaving 4 bases between them. The CDR3 spans 11 residues. The CDR3 DNA reads TGTGCCAGCGGGCGCAATCAGCCCCAGCATTTT. Its translation is CASGRNQPQHF.

The rearrangement links TRBV7-2 to TRBJ2-7, with 9 bases fitting TRBD2. The CDR3 extends over 14 amino acids. V shed 5 bases and J 3 bases; nucleotides not matched to a gene: 5. Germline V gives CDR1 SGHTA, CDR2 FQGNSA. The CDR3 is CASSRSGRNYEQYF. As DNA, the CDR3 is TGTGCCAGCAGCCGAAGCGGGAGGAACTACGAGCAGTACTTC.

The CDR3 loop is CASRKGLADGDEQFF. The CDR3 DNA reads as TGTGCCAGCAGGAAGGGACTAGCGGACGGCGATGAGCAGTTCTTC. The rearrangement joins TRBV27 to TRBJ2-1; TRBD2 agrees at 11 bases. Germline V gene data show CDR1 as MNHEY and CDR2 as SMNVEV (reference sequence). Losses at the gene ends were 6 bases for V and 8 bases for J; bases not matched to a gene: 9. This CDR3 contains 15 residues.

The V call is TRBV5-6, the J call TRBJ2-7; 11 bases are a match to TRBD2. V was pared by 0 bases and J by 6 bases, with 17 bases of the junction left unmatched. The CDR3 extends over 19 amino acids. The germline V gene has CDR1 SGHDT and CDR2 YYEEEE. CDR3 DNA: TGTGCCAGCAGCTTGGCTAGACTAGCGGGAAATGTCGTCGAGCGCGAGCAGTACTTC. It translates to CASSLARLAGNVVEREQYF.

The rearrangement links TRBV4-1 to TRBJ2-5; possible D gene TRBD2, 6 bases. Germline CDR1 reads MGHRA; CDR2 reads YSYEKL. The CDR3 sequence is 18 residues long. The V end lost 0 bases, the J end lost 5 bases, and 22 bases lay between the germline ends. The chain's CDR3 is CASSQDLVVVPAGETQYF. In DNA form, the CDR3 reads TGCGCCAGCAGCCAAGATTTGGTGGTAGTTCCCGCGGGGGAGACCCAGTACTTC.

The chain couples TRBV4-3 to TRBJ1-3, with D uncertain. Trimming stripped 0 bases from V and 4 bases from J, with 10 bases between. CDR3 length: 15 residues. The germline V gene encodes CDR1 LGHNA and CDR2 YSLEER. The chain's CDR3 is CASSQDVETGNTIYF. In DNA form, the CDR3 reads TGCGCCAGCAGCCAAGATGTGGAAACAGGAAACACCATATATTTT.

This rearrangement joins TRBV7-2 to TRBJ2-5; D call uncertain. V lost 0 bases to trimming and J lost 5 bases, with 4 bases between them. Germline V gene lookup returns CDR1 SGHTA and CDR2 FQGNSA. This CDR3 region has 12 residues. The CDR3: CASSLAQETQYF. DNA of the CDR3: TGTGCCAGCAGCTTAGCGCAGGAGACCCAGTACTTC.

J is TRBJ2-5 and V is TRBV19, with 14 bases lining up with TRBD2. CDR3 size: 16 residues. V lost 3 bases and J lost 5; bases outside the gene matches: 5. Per the germline V gene, CDR1 is LNHDA and CDR2 is SQIVND (reference sequence). The CDR3 region is CASSIWTSGRLETQYF. The CDR3, as DNA: TGTGCCAGTAGTATCTGGACTAGCGGGAGGTTGGAGACCCAGTACTTC. Drawing the rest from reference TRBV19 and TRBJ2-5, the complete variable domain is DGGITQSPKYLFRKEGQNVTLSCEQNLNHDAMYWYRQDPGQGLRLIYYSQIVNDFQKGDIAEGYSVSREKKESFPLTVTSAQKNPTAFYLCASSIWTSGRLETQYFGPGTRLLVL.

This clone has just one count. J is TRBJ1-1 and V is TRBV5-1; D remains unclear. The CDR3 is 16 amino acids. CDR1 SGHRS and CDR2 YFSETQ come from the germline V gene. V gave up 3 bases and J gave up 1 base, with 16 bases separating them. CDR3 amino acids: CASSSGSPLSNTEAFF. The CDR3 nucleotides are TGCGCCAGCAGCTCAGGCAGTCCTTTATCGAACACTGAAGCTTTCTTT.